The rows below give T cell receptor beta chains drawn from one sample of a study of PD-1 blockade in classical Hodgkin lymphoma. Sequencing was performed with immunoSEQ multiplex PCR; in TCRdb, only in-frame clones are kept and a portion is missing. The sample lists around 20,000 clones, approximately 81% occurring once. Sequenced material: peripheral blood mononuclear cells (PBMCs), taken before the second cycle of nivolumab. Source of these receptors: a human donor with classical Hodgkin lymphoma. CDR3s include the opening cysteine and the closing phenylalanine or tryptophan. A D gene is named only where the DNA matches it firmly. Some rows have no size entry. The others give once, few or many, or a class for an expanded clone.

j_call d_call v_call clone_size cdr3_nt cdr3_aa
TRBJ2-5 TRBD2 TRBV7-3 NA TGTGCCAGCAGCAGGGGACTAGGTACGACCCAGTACTTC CASSRGLGTTQYF
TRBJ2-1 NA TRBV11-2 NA TGTGCCAGCAGCTCCATAATCTACAATGAGCAGTTCTTC CASSSIIYNEQFF
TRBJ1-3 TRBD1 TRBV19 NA TGTGCCAGTAGTCCCACCGGACAGGGTCCGGGAGGAAACACCATATATTTT CASSPTGQGPGGNTIYF
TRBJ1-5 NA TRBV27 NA TGTGCCAGCAGGGGAGTCAATCAGCCCCAGCATTTT CASRGVNQPQHF
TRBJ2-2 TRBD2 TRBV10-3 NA TGTGCCATTACTAGCGGGGCGAACACCGGGGAGCTGTTTTTT CAITSGANTGELFF
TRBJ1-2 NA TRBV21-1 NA TGTGCCAGCAGCAAAGGCGTCAAGGGGAGGGATGGCTACACCTTC CASSKGVKGRDGYTF
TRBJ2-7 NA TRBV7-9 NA TGTGCCAGCAGCCGAGACAGATCCTACGAGCAGTACTTC CASSRDRSYEQYF
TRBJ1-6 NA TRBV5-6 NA TGTGCCAGCAGCCTACGAGGGAGCTCCTATAATTCACCCCTCCACTTT CASSLRGSSYNSPLHF
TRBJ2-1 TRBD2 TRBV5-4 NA TGTGCCAGCAGCAAGCGGGGGGGCAAGGATGAGCAGTTCTTC CASSKRGGKDEQFF
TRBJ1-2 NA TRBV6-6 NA TGTGCCAGCTCCCGGGCTGACAAGGCTAACTATGGCTACACCTTC CASSRADKANYGYTF
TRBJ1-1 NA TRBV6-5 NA TGTGCCAGCAGTTACTCGGGGGGGGGCACTGAAGCTTTCTTT CASSYSGGGTEAFF
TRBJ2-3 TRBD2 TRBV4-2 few TGTGCCAGCAGCCAAGATCCTGGCGGGGGGGCGGGAGATACGCAGTATTTT CASSQDPGGGAGDTQYF
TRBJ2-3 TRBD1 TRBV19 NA TGTGCCAGCACCAATCACAGGGGGTTGGGCACAGATACGCAGTATTTT CASTNHRGLGTDTQYF
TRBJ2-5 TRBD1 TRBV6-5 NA TGTGCCAGCAGTTCCGCCGGGACAGAAGAGACCCAGTACTTC CASSSAGTEETQYF
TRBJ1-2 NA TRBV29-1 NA TGCAGCGTTGAGAGGACAGACTACTATGGCTACACCTTC CSVERTDYYGYTF
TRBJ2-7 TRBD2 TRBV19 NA TGTGCCAGTAGCGGGACTAGCAGGGATGAGCAGTACTTC CASSGTSRDEQYF
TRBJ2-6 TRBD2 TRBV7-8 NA TGTGCCAGCAGCTTATCTCGGCTAGCGGCAATCTCTGGGGCCAACGTCCTGACTTTC CASSLSRLAAISGANVLTF
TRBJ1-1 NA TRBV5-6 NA TGTGCCAGCAGCTTGGGCCCTGGGACTGAAGCTTTCTTT CASSLGPGTEAFF
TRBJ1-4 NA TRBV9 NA TGTGCCAGCAGCGGTACAGGAACTAATGAAAAACTGTTTTTT CASSGTGTNEKLFF
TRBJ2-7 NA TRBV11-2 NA TGTGCCAGCTCCGAGCAAGGGAGAGGGCGGGAGCAGTACTTC CASSEQGRGREQYF
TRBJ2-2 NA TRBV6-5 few TGTGCCAGCAGTTACTCGACTCTTAACACCGGGGAGCTGTTTTTT CASSYSTLNTGELFF
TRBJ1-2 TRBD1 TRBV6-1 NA TGTGCCAGCAGTGGACAGGGGAACTATGGCTACACCTTC CASSGQGNYGYTF
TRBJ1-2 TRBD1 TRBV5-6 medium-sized TGTGCCAGCAGCTCGGGACAGGGGGCTTACTATGGCTACACCTTC CASSSGQGAYYGYTF
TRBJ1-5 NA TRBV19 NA TGTGCCAGTAGTGCCGGGGCGGCCTCGAATCAGCCCCAGCATTTT CASSAGAASNQPQHF
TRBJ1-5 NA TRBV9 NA TGTGCCAGCAGCCCAGGGAGCGACAGTTTTCGGCCCCAGCATTTT CASSPGSDSFRPQHF
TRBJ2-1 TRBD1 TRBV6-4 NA TGTGCCAGCAGTCCCACCGAACAGGGGATGAATGAGCAGTTCTTC CASSPTEQGMNEQFF
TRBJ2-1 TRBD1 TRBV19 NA TGTGCCAGTAGTACCGGACAGGGTCGGAATGAGCAGTTCTTC CASSTGQGRNEQFF
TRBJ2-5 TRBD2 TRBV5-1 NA TGCGCCAGCAGCGAGATAGCGGGGGGTTCAGAGACCCAGTACTTC CASSEIAGGSETQYF
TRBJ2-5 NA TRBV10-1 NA TGCGCCAGCAGCCCGGGACCCCAAGAGACCCAGTACTTC CASSPGPQETQYF
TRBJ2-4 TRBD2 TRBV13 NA TGTGCCAGCAGCTCTCTCGGGAGGGGAGCCAAAAACATTCAGTACTTC CASSSLGRGAKNIQYF
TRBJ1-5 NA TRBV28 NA TGTGCCAGCAGTTATAGCAATCAGCCCCAGCATTTT CASSYSNQPQHF
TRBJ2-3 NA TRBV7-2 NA TGTGCCAGCAGCTTAGCTAGGAGCACAGATACGCAGTATTTT CASSLARSTDTQYF
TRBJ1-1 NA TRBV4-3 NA TGCGCCAGCAGCCAAGATACGCCGACGAACACTGAAGCTTTCTTT CASSQDTPTNTEAFF
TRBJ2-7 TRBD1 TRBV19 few TGTGCCAGTAGTTCCGGGACAGCCTACGAGCAGTACTTC CASSSGTAYEQYF